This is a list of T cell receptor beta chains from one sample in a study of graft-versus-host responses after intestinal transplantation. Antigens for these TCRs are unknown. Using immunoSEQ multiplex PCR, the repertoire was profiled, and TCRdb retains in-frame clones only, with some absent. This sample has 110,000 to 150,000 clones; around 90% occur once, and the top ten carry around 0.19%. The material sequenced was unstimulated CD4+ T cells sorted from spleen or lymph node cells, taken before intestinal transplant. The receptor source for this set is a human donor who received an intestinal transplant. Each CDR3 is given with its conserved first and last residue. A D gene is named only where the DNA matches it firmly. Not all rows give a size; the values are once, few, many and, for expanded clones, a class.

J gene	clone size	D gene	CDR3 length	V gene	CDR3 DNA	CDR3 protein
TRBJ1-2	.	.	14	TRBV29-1	TGCAGCGTCTCAGGACGGTTAGCTAACTATGGCTACACCTTC	CSVSGRLANYGYTF
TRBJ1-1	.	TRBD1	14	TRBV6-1	TGTGCCAGCAGTGAGGGCAGGGGGGACACTGAAGCTTTCTTT	CASSEGRGDTEAFF
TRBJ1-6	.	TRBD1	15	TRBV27	TGTGCCAGCAGTTTATCAGGACAGGGGAATTCACCCCTCCACTTT	CASSLSGQGNSPLHF
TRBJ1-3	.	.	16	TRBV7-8	TGTGCCAGCAGCTTAGGAGGCCTCTTCTCTGGAAACACCATATATTTT	CASSLGGLFSGNTIYF
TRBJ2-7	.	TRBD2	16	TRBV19	TGTGCCAGTAGTACCCGGACAGCGGGAGGGTCCTACGAGCAGTACTTC	CASSTRTAGGSYEQYF
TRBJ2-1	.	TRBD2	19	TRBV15	TGTGCCACCAGCAGACTTGGACTAGCGGGATGGTATGGCGACAATGAGCAGTTCTTC	CATSRLGLAGWYGDNEQFF
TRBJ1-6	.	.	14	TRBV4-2	TGTGCCAGCAGCCAAGGGGACAAAAATTCACCCCTCCACTTT	CASSQGDKNSPLHF
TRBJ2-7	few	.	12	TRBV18	TGTGCCAGCTCACCAGGGACCAATGAGCAGTACTTC	CASSPGTNEQYF
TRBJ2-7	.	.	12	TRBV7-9	TGTGCCAGCAGCTCCTCGGGCTCCGAGCAGTACTTC	CASSSSGSEQYF
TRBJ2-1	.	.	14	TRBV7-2	TGTGCCAGCAGCTTAAGGAGCTCCTACAATGAGCAGTTCTTC	CASSLRSSYNEQFF
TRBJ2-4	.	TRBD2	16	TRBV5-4	TGTGCCAGCAGCTTGAGGCCAGCGGGATTGGGAAACATTCAGTACTTC	CASSLRPAGLGNIQYF
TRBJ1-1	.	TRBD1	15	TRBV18	TGTGCCAGCTCACTGGGACAGGGGGCGAGAACTGAAGCTTTCTTT	CASSLGQGARTEAFF
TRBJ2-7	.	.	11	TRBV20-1	TGCAGTGCTCACAGAGCGGGCGAGCAGTACTTC	CSAHRAGEQYF
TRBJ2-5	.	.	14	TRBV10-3	TGTGCCATCAGTGAGGTTCTAGGACAAGAGACCCAGTACTTC	CAISEVLGQETQYF
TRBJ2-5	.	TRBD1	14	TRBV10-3	TGTGCCATCAGTATGACAGGGGGCTCGGAGGCCCAGTACTTC	CAISMTGGSEAQYF
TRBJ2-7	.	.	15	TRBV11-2	TGTGCCAGCAGCTTAGACCGGGGGTGGCTCGACGAGCAGTACTTC	CASSLDRGWLDEQYF
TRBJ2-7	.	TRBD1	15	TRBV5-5	TGTGCCAGCAGCTTGGGGGACAGGGTGGGATACGAGCAGTACTTC	CASSLGDRVGYEQYF
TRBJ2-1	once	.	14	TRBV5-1	TGCGCCAGCAGCTTGGGTCGCCTAGCGAATGAGCAGTTCTTC	CASSLGRLANEQFF
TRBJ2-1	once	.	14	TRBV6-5	TGTGCCAGCACCCTAGGGGGGCCGCGGAATGAGCAGTTCTTC	CASTLGGPRNEQFF
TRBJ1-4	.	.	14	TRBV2	TGTGCCAGCAGGGAGGGAGGGAGCGGTGAAAAACTGTTTTTT	CASREGGSGEKLFF
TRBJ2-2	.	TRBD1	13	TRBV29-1	TGCAGCGTTTCCGGGACAGTAAACGGGGAGCTGTTTTTT	CSVSGTVNGELFF
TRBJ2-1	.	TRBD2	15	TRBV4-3	TGCGCCAGCAGCCAAGATAGCGGGGCTTACAATGAGCAGTTCTTC	CASSQDSGAYNEQFF
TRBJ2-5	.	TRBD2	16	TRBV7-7	TGTGCTAGCAGCCTTGGGACTAGCGGGAGTCGGGAGACCCAGTACTTC	CASSLGTSGSRETQYF
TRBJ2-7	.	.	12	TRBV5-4	TGTGCCAGCAGTTTCAACTCCTACGAGCAGTACTTC	CASSFNSYEQYF
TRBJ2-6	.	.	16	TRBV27	TGTGCCAGCGGGAGAGCAGGAGGAACTGGGGCCAACGTCCTGACTTTC	CASGRAGGTGANVLTF
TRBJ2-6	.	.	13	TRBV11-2	TGTGCCAGCAGCCAAGTAGGGGCCAACGTCCTGACTTTC	CASSQVGANVLTF
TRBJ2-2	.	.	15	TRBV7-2	TGTGCCAGCAGCCCCCGCGGGACAGTCACCGGGGAGCTGTTTTTT	CASSPRGTVTGELFF
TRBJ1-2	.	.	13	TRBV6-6	TGTGCCAGCACCCTAGGGGGTACCTATGGCTACACCTTC	CASTLGGTYGYTF
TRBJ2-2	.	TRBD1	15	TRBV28	TGTGCCAGTCAAGGACAGGGGAAAAACACCGGGGAGCTGTTTTTT	CASQGQGKNTGELFF
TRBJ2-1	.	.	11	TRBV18	TGTGCCAGCTCACCACAAAGGGAGCAGTTCTTC	CASSPQREQFF
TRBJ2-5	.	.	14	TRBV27	TGTGCCAGCAGTTTGCGCCAGACTCAAGAGACCCAGTACTTC	CASSLRQTQETQYF
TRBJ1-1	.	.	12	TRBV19	TGTGCCAGTAGTGTCGGTGGGGGTGAAGCTTTCTTT	CASSVGGGEAFF
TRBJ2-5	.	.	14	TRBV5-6	TGTGCCAGCAGCTTAGAAACAGTACAAGAGACCCAGTACTTC	CASSLETVQETQYF
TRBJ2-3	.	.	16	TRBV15	TGTGCCACCAGCAGTAGGAAGGGGGGGGACACAGATACGCAGTATTTT	CATSSRKGGDTDTQYF
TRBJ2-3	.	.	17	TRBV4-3	TGCGCCAGCAGCCAAGGAATGAGTTTGCCGCCTCACGATACGCAGTATTTT	CASSQGMSLPPHDTQYF
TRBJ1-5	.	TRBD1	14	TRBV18	TGTGCCAGCTCGCCGGGACAGGGGAATCAGCCCCAGCATTTT	CASSPGQGNQPQHF
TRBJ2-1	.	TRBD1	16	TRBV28	TGTGCCAGCAGTTTCTCGACAGGGTCGGCCGACAATGAGCAGTTCTTC	CASSFSTGSADNEQFF
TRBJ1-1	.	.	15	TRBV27	TGTGCCAGCAGTTTACAGGGAGCTCTGAACACTGAAGCTTTCTTT	CASSLQGALNTEAFF
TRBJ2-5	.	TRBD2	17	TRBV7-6	TGTGCCAGCAGCTTACTAGCGGGAGGCCTAACCCAAGAGACCCAGTACTTC	CASSLLAGGLTQETQYF
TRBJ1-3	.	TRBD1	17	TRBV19	TGTGCCAGTAGAAAGGGGACAGGAATACTCTCTGGAAACACCATATATTTT	CASRKGTGILSGNTIYF
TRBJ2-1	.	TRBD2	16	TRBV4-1	TGCGCCAGCAGCCGGGGAACTAGCGGGAGGGGGAATGAGCAGTTCTTC	CASSRGTSGRGNEQFF
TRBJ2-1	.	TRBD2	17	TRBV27	TGTGCCAGCAGTTCACCTAGGACTAGCGGGAGTTACAATGAGCAGTTCTTC	CASSSPRTSGSYNEQFF
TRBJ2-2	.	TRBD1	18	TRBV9	TGTGCCAGCAGCGTCGGCAGGGGGAGTGGTGTTTACACCGGGGAGCTGTTTTTT	CASSVGRGSGVYTGELFF
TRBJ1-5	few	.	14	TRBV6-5	TGTGCCAGCAGTTACAGGGGGGGCAATCAGCCCCAGCATTTT	CASSYRGGNQPQHF
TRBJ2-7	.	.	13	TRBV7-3	TGTGCCAGCAGCTTATCGAGTGTGGGGGAGCAGTACTTC	CASSLSSVGEQYF
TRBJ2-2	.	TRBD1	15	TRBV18	TGTGCCAGCTCACCAGCGCAGGGGGCAACCGGGGAGCTGTTTTTT	CASSPAQGATGELFF
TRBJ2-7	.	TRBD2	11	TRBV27	TGTGCCAGCAGAAAAAGCGGGAACCAGTACTTC	CASRKSGNQYF
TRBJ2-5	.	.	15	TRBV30	TGTGCCTGGAGTGTAGGCGGCGGGAACGGAGAGACCCAGTACTTC	CAWSVGGGNGETQYF
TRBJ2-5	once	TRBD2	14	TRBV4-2	TGTGCCAGCAGCCAAGTAGCGGGAGTGGAGACCCAGTACTTC	CASSQVAGVETQYF
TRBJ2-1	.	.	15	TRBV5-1	TGCGCCAGCAGCTTGCAGGGGTCACCCTTAGCTGAGCAGTTCTTC	CASSLQGSPLAEQFF
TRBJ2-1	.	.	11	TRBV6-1	TGTGCCAGCAGGGAGGGTCATGAGCAGTTCTTC	CASREGHEQFF
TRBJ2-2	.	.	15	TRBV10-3	TGTGCCATCATATCCGCAGACTCGGGGACCGGGGAGCTGTTTTTT	CAIISADSGTGELFF
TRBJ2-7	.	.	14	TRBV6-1	TGTGCCAGCAGTGAGGGGGGGGCTCGGGACGAGCAGTACTTC	CASSEGGARDEQYF
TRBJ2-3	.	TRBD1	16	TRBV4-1	TGCGCCAGCAGCCAACTAGGGACAGGGAGCACAGATACGCAGTATTTT	CASSQLGTGSTDTQYF
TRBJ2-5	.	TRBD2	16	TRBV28	TGTGCCAGTCTCCTGGGACTAGCGGGAGTCCGAGAGACCCAGTACTTC	CASLLGLAGVRETQYF
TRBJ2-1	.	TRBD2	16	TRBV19	TGTGCCAGTAGTCCATGGAGGGGACTAGGTAACAATGAGCAGTTCTTC	CASSPWRGLGNNEQFF
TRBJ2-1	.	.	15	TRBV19	TGTGCCAGTAGTATCTCCCTGAGCTCCTACAATGAGCAGTTCTTC	CASSISLSSYNEQFF
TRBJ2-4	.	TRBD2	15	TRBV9	TGTGCCAGCAGCGTAGCAGCGGGACCCAAAAACATTCAGTACTTC	CASSVAAGPKNIQYF